Below, 9 T cell receptor beta chains from the same sample are listed, as sequenced in a study of cytomegalovirus exposure and HLA in healthy donors. Researchers ran the PCR with 60 Vbeta and 13 Jbeta primers. Libraries were prepared by immunoSEQ multiplex PCR; TCRdb keeps only in-frame clonotypes and omits some of them. Of approximately 170,000 clones listed, 65% to 75% were seen once; the top ten hold approximately 4.8%. The specimen sequenced was PBMCs. The origin of the receptors is a man aged 30-40 years in good health and CMV-seropositive.

The rearrangement joins TRBV7-9 to TRBJ2-7; 8 nucleotides match TRBD1. The CDR3 spans 15 residues. V gave up 5 bases and J gave up 0 bases; unmatched junction bases: 6. The V gene's germline CDR1 is SEHNR and CDR2 FQNEAQ (reference sequence). The CDR3 DNA reads as TGTGCCAGCAGCCAGGGACAGGTGCTCTCCTACGAGCAGTACTTC. It yields the protein CASSQGQVLSYEQYF. The whole variable domain, filled in from reference TRBV7-9 and TRBJ2-7, reads DTGVSQNPRHKITKRGQNVTFRCDPISEHNRLYWYRQTLGQGPEFLTYFQNEAQLEKSRLLSDRFSAERPKGSFSTLEIQRTEQGDSAMYLCASSQGQVLSYEQYFGPGTRLTVT.

The gene calls are TRBV4-3 and TRBJ2-3, with TRBD2 identical over 12 bases. The V segment lost 4 bases and the J segment 3 bases; nucleotides outside the gene matches: 2. CDR3 length: 15 residues. CDR1 is LGHNA and CDR2 is YSLEER in the germline V gene. The CDR3 loop is CASSRTSGRTDTQYF. The CDR3 DNA is TGCGCCAGCAGCCGAACTAGCGGGAGGACAGATACGCAGTATTTT.

The J gene is TRBJ1-4, the V gene TRBV4-1; D unclear. CDR1 MGHRA and CDR2 YSYEKL come from the germline V gene. The CDR3 is 16 amino acids. The ends were cut back, 2 bases at V and 6 bases at J, with 16 bases in the middle. The DNA for the CDR3 is TGCGCCAGCAGCCAACCTCAACTTTCGGGGTATGAAAAACTGTTTTTT. Protein sequence: CASSQPQLSGYEKLFF.

The chain couples TRBV7-8 to TRBJ2-7; tentative D call: TRBD2 (5 bases). V shed 5 bases and J shed 2 bases, with 19 bases lying between them. Germline CDR1 is SGHVS and CDR2 is FQNEAQ. The CDR3 is 16 amino acids. The CDR3 bases are TGTGCCAGCAGCCCTAGGAGGACGGATCATACCTACGAGCAGTACTTC. Translated: CASSPRRTDHTYEQYF.

This clone turned up a few times. The chain combines TRBV19 with TRBJ1-1; no definite D call. V gave up 10 bases and J gave up 4 bases, with 16 bases separating them. CDR3 length: 13 residues. Germline CDR1 reads LNHDA; CDR2 reads SQIVND (reference sequence). CDR3 nucleotides: TGTGCCACCCGGTCCCTACAGAGCACTGAAGCTTTCTTT. Protein sequence: CATRSLQSTEAFF.

The rearrangement joins TRBV9 to TRBJ2-1; the match to TRBD2 covers 7 bases. V lost 3 bases, J lost 0 bases, and 3 bases stayed unmatched. Germline V lookup: CDR1 SGDLS, CDR2 YYNGEE. The CDR3 loop spans 15 amino acids. The CDR3 DNA reads as TGTGCCAGCAGCGGGGAGGGGAGCTCCTACAATGAGCAGTTCTTC. Translated: CASSGEGSSYNEQFF.

The chain joins TRBV7-6 to TRBJ1-5, with a tentative D call TRBD1 (6 bases). The germline gives CDR1 SGHVS, CDR2 FNYEAQ. This CDR3 contains 14 residues. Trimming pared 1 base from V and 7 bases from J, leaving 11 bases between. In nucleotides, the CDR3 is TGTGCCAGCAGCTTAGATGGGCAGGGGCAGCCCCAGCATTTT. Encoded protein: CASSLDGQGQPQHF.

J is TRBJ2-7 and V is TRBV19; 9 nucleotides align to TRBD1. The germline gives CDR1 LNHDA, CDR2 SQIVND (reference sequence). Trimming at V came to 6 bases and at J to 11 bases, leaving 8 bases not matched to a gene. The CDR3 is 12 amino acids. CDR3 bases: TGTGCCAGTAGAGGAACAGGGGGCTTTGAGTACTTC. Residues: CASRGTGGFEYF.

The chain links TRBV4-1 to TRBJ2-5, with 11 bases identical to TRBD2. V lost 5 bases and J lost 5; bases outside the gene matches: 13. The germline V gene encodes CDR1 MGHRA and CDR2 YSYEKL. This CDR3 region has 17 residues. The CDR3 protein is CASSNSFSGGGTETQYF. The CDR3 nucleotides are TGCGCCAGCAGCAACAGCTTTAGCGGGGGGGGAACGGAGACCCAGTACTTC.